The rows below give T cell receptor beta chains drawn from one sample of a study of T cell responses to AZD1222 COVID-19 vaccine. The method was immunoSEQ multiplex PCR; TCRdb's version includes in-frame clones alone and lacks a portion of them. The sample yields 90,000 to 100,000 clones, about 89% seen once. Here the sequenced sample was peripheral blood, taken on day 0 of AZD1222 vaccination. These receptors all come from an adult in good health. CDR3s include the opening cysteine and the closing phenylalanine or tryptophan. The D gene is left open where the match is weak.

cdr3_aa,j_call,d_call,v_call
CASSVDVQQATYEQYF,TRBJ2-7,-,TRBV9
CASSGGSSYNEQFF,TRBJ2-1,-,TRBV3-1/TRBV3-2
CASSLVRTGATNEKLFF,TRBJ1-4,TRBD1,TRBV5-5
CASSLATGNYGYTF,TRBJ1-2,-,TRBV7-2
CASSQGRVIAFF,TRBJ1-1,-,TRBV3-1/TRBV3-2
CASSRVANPPPNTEAFF,TRBJ1-1,-,TRBV5-1
CASSRGRQGRNIQYF,TRBJ2-4,TRBD1,TRBV19
CASSYLRNTEAFF,TRBJ1-1,-,TRBV6-2/TRBV6-3
CASSQIRARDYNSPLHF,TRBJ1-6,-,TRBV4-2
CASSPTGGGYTF,TRBJ1-2,TRBD1,TRBV5-5
CASSYPLTSPQVADTQYF,TRBJ2-3,TRBD2,TRBV6-2/TRBV6-3
CASSPPEAGANVLTF,TRBJ2-6,-,TRBV28
CASSTSGGAGAKNIQYF,TRBJ2-4,TRBD2,TRBV27
CASSPGGVRTQYF,TRBJ2-5,TRBD1,TRBV28
CASSQDVGQSYGYTF,TRBJ1-2,-,TRBV4-3
CASSAGQTYGYTF,TRBJ1-2,-,TRBV12-3/TRBV12-4
CASSLPSGSPETQYF,TRBJ2-5,TRBD2,TRBV5-1
CATSTRAWFETQYF,TRBJ2-5,-,TRBV19
CASSPTGREQYF,TRBJ2-7,-,TRBV6-6
CASSTGGGQPQHF,TRBJ1-5,TRBD1,TRBV5-4
CASSLGTDYNNYGYTF,TRBJ1-2,-,TRBV5-8
CASSLDGENTEAFF,TRBJ1-1,-,TRBV5-1
CASSPGLTTDTQYF,TRBJ2-3,-,TRBV7-9
CSASLRGYEQYF,TRBJ2-7,-,TRBV29-1
CASSSDRENTGELFF,TRBJ2-2,-,TRBV7-7
CASSVDIRGAENSPLHF,TRBJ1-6,-,TRBV9
CASGSGSNQPQHF,TRBJ1-5,-,TRBV12-5
CAISATGSAFF,TRBJ1-1,TRBD1,TRBV10-3
CASSLVATGVYEQYF,TRBJ2-7,TRBD1,TRBV5-1
CASSFRSGELFF,TRBJ2-2,-,TRBV12-3/TRBV12-4
CASSSRGNTIYF,TRBJ1-3,-,TRBV6-6
CSVGSGNGYTF,TRBJ1-2,-,TRBV29-1
CATSRDRDKFGKLFF,TRBJ1-4,-,TRBV15
CASSEGVRSGNTIYF,TRBJ1-3,-,TRBV7-2
CASTGATGAETQYF,TRBJ2-5,TRBD1,TRBV7-2
CSARLYNEQFF,TRBJ2-1,-,TRBV20-1